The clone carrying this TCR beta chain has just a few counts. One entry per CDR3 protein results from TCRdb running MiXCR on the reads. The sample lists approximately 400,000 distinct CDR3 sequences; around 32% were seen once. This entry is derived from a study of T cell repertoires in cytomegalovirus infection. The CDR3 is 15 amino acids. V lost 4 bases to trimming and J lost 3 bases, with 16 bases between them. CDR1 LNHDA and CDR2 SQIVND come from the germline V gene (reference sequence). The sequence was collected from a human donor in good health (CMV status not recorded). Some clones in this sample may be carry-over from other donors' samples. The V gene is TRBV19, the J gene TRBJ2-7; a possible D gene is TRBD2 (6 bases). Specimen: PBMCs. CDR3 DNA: TGTGCCAGTAGTACCCGAGGAGGGCCCAACTACGAGCAGTACTTC. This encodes CASSTRGGPNYEQYF.